The subject of this entry is one T cell receptor beta chain. These data come from a study of blood T cell repertoires in COVID-19. Background on the study: COVID-19 samples from acute and convalescent phases originated in the United States, Italy and Spain. PBMCs, B-cell-depleted T cells, or T cells provided the cDNA or gDNA that made up the material.

Per the original data handling: Estimation of nucleated cell counts relied on the amplification of reference gene primers. Libraries were prepared by immunoSEQ multiplex PCR; TCRdb keeps only in-frame clonotypes and omits some of them. That table is the source of V, J and clone size, and D and trimming were worked out from the DNA. The sample includes about 140,000 clones, approximately 83% seen only once; the top ten take 4%. The sequence was obtained from a woman in her fifties or sixties with acute or convalescent COVID-19. The sample taken for sequencing was peripheral blood.

The CDR3 coding sequence is TGTGCCAGCACTACCGATCGACAGCCGTCCTACGAGCAGTACTTC. It yields the protein CASTTDRQPSYEQYF. J is TRBJ2-7 and V is TRBV6-5, with D maybe TRBD1 (5 bases). Trimming left V 7 bases short and J 1 base short, with 17 bases between. The CDR3 loop spans 15 amino acids. The germline CDR1 and CDR2 sequences are MNHEY and SVGAGI.